This passage covers 26 T cell receptor beta chains from one sample sequenced in a study of blood T cell repertoires in COVID-19. Measured with immunoSEQ multiplex PCR; TCRdb has only the in-frame clones, and not every one. The table includes more than 95,000 clones, roughly 90% detected once. The sample consisted of peripheral blood. These receptors were taken from a human donor in a cohort sampled during active COVID-19.

The chain links TRBV9 to TRBJ1-5, with 7 bases identical to TRBD1. This CDR3 is built from 14 residues. Germline assignment: CDR1 SGDLS and CDR2 YYNGEE. The V gene end was trimmed by 3 bases and the J gene end by 2 bases; junction bases not matched to a gene: 2. The DNA of the CDR3 is TGTGCCAGCAGCGCCACAGGGGGCAATCAGCCCCAGCATTTT. This gives the protein CASSATGGNQPQHF. The variable domain in full, with the rest retrieved from reference TRBV9 and TRBJ1-5, is DSGVTQTPKHLITATGQRVTLRCSPRSGDLSVYWYQQSLDQGLQFLIQYYNGEERAKGNILERFSAQQFPDLHSELNLSSLELGDSALYFCASSATGGNQPQHFGDGTRLSIL.

The rearrangement uses TRBV3-1 (or the pseudogene TRBV3-2) and TRBJ1-2, with no clear D. Per the germline V gene, CDR1 is LGHDT and CDR2 is YNNKEL (reference sequence). The CDR3 is 15 amino acids. The V end was cut by 0 bases, the J end by 5 bases, with 13 bases between. The CDR3 region has the DNA TGTGCCAGCAGCCAAGATCCCGGGGTAGGGTATGGCTACACCTTC. It yields the protein CASSQDPGVGYGYTF.

V and J are TRBV7-8 and TRBJ2-2; 10 bases agree with TRBD1. The ends lost 5 bases at V and 5 bases at J; junction bases unmatched: 8. The CDR3 consists of 16 residues. From germline, CDR1 is SGHVS and CDR2 FQNEAQ. The CDR3 reads CASSLYAGQGTGELFF. The CDR3 nucleotides are TGTGCCAGCAGCCTTTACGCGGGACAGGGGACCGGGGAGCTGTTTTTT.

The chain links TRBV30 to TRBJ1-4, with D hard to call. Trimming removed 4 bases from V and 8 bases from J, with 23 bases in between. This CDR3 region has 16 residues. Germline V lookup: CDR1 GTSNPN, CDR2 SVGIG (reference sequence). The CDR3 reads CAWKGRGGFFREKLFF. CDR3 bases: TGTGCCTGGAAGGGTCGAGGAGGGTTTTTTCGCGAAAAACTGTTTTTT.

The J gene is TRBJ2-3, the V gene TRBV4-1, with 10 bases matching TRBD2. Germline lookup yields CDR1 MGHRA and CDR2 YSYEKL. The junction had 6 bases not matched to a gene; V was cut back by 4 bases and J by 2 bases. The CDR3 length is 16 residues. The DNA for the CDR3 is TGCGCCAGCAGCCCGCTAGCGGGAGTGGACACAGATACGCAGTATTTT. Its translation is CASSPLAGVDTDTQYF.

The chain links TRBV4-1 to TRBJ2-4; weak D call: TRBD2 (5 bases). The CDR3 extends over 17 amino acids. CDR1 MGHRA and CDR2 YSYEKL come from the germline V gene. V lost 0 bases and J 0 bases, leaving 12 bases between the germline ends. CDR3 loop: CASSQEGAGVAKNIQYF. The CDR3 DNA follows: TGCGCCAGCAGCCAAGAGGGCGCCGGGGTAGCCAAAAACATTCAGTACTTC.

This clone appeared once. This chain joins TRBV7-2 and TRBJ2-2; 8 bases map to TRBD2. Germline V gives CDR1 SGHTA, CDR2 FQGNSA. CDR3 length: 15 amino acids. V gave up 3 bases and J gave up 3 bases; unmatched junction bases: 3. CDR3: CASSFRRGDTGELFF. CDR3 nucleotide sequence: TGTGCCAGCAGCTTTAGGCGGGGGGACACCGGGGAGCTGTTTTTT.

The gene calls are TRBV10-3 and TRBJ2-7; D ambiguous. The germline V gene has CDR1 ENHRY and CDR2 SYGVKD. CDR3 length equals 11 residues. Trimming removed 3 bases at V and 4 bases at J, with 4 bases between. CDR3 DNA sequence: TGTGCCATCAGTGACGGGTACGAGCAGTACTTC. Protein: CAISDGYEQYF.

The rearrangement links TRBV7-8 to TRBJ2-1, with D perhaps TRBD2 (6 bases). CDR3 length: 16 amino acids. Germline assignment: CDR1 SGHVS and CDR2 FQNEAQ. V was trimmed by 0 bases and J by 7 bases, leaving 16 bases between them. The CDR3 DNA is TGTGCCAGCAGCTTAGCGATCGGGGGAATCCCTAATGAGCAGTTCTTC. Its translation is CASSLAIGGIPNEQFF. Using reference TRBV7-8 and TRBJ2-1 for the parts outside the CDR3, the full variable domain is GAGVSQSPRYKVAKRGQDVALRCDPISGHVSLFWYQQALGQGPEFLTYFQNEAQLDKSGLPSDRFFAERPEGSVSTLKIQRTQQEDSAVYLCASSLAIGGIPNEQFFGPGTRLTVL.

This rearrangement joins TRBV19 to TRBJ2-1; D possibly corresponds to TRBD2 (6 bases). Germline V CDR1 and CDR2: LNHDA, SQIVND (reference sequence). The V end was cut by 2 bases, the J end by 6 bases, with 17 bases between. The CDR3 contains 16 residues. The CDR3 region has the DNA TGTGCCAGTAGTATAACGGCCGGCGGGGTGAGCAATGAGCAGTTCTTC. Protein sequence: CASSITAGGVSNEQFF. The whole variable domain, filled in from reference TRBV19 and TRBJ2-1, reads DGGITQSPKYLFRKEGQNVTLSCEQNLNHDAMYWYRQDPGQGLRLIYYSQIVNDFQKGDIAEGYSVSREKKESFPLTVTSAQKNPTAFYLCASSITAGGVSNEQFFGPGTRLTVL.

The rearrangement uses TRBV29-1 and TRBJ2-7; maybe TRBD1 (5 bases). This CDR3 region has 13 residues. The V end was cut by 4 bases, the J end by 4 bases, with 14 bases between. Per the germline V gene, CDR1 is SQVTM and CDR2 is ANQGSEA. CDR3: CSVVGAGFYEQYF. The CDR3 DNA reads TGCAGCGTTGTTGGGGCAGGGTTTTACGAGCAGTACTTC.

The rearrangement links TRBV6-5 to TRBJ2-1, with 8 bases lining up with TRBD1. This CDR3 comprises 16 residues. Germline CDR1 and CDR2: MNHEY and SVGAGI. Germline trimming cut 4 bases from V and 5 bases from J; bases unmatched to any gene: 10. CDR3 DNA: TGTGCCAGCAGTTTTGGACCGGACAGGGTAAACAATGAGCAGTTCTTC. As protein: CASSFGPDRVNNEQFF.

This clone was counted between two and nine times. The gene calls are TRBV5-5 and TRBJ1-6; TRBD1 might be the D (5 bases). The germline V gene encodes CDR1 SGHKS and CDR2 YYEKEE (reference sequence). The CDR3 covers 16 residues. Trimming shortened V by 1 base and J by 10 bases, and 18 bases separated the two germline ends. The CDR3 reads CASSLLGLPRDSPLHF. The CDR3 region has the DNA TGTGCCAGCAGCTTGCTGGGACTCCCTAGGGACTCACCCCTCCACTTT.

The rearrangement links TRBV5-5 to TRBJ2-1, with 7 bases aligning to TRBD2. Germline V gives CDR1 SGHKS, CDR2 YYEKEE (reference sequence). Trimming removed 4 bases from V and 2 bases from J; junction bases left unmatched: 9. The CDR3 runs to 16 residues. CDR3 sequence: CASSPRSSGTYNEQFF. In DNA, the CDR3 is TGTGCCAGCAGCCCTAGATCTAGCGGAACCTACAATGAGCAGTTCTTC.

The V gene is TRBV11-2, the J gene TRBJ2-1; weak D call: TRBD2 (5 bases). CDR1 and CDR2 from the germline V gene are SGHAT and FQNNGV. CDR3 length: 12 residues. With 5 bases removed from V and 5 bases from J, the gap between germline ends came to 7 bases. The CDR3 sequence: CASSPGNNEQFF. The CDR3 DNA reads as TGTGCCAGCAGCCCGGGAAACAATGAGCAGTTCTTC.

The chain couples TRBV7-3 to TRBJ2-6, with a tentative D call TRBD1 (5 bases). V lost 1 base and J 0 bases, leaving 13 bases between the germline ends. CDR3 length equals 18 residues. Germline CDR1 reads SGHTA; CDR2 reads FQGTGA. CDR3 amino acids: CASSLRGLDSSGANVLTF. CDR3 coding DNA: TGTGCCAGCAGCTTAAGGGGCCTCGACAGCTCTGGGGCCAACGTCCTGACTTTC.

The sample holds one count of this clone. The CDR3 loop reads CASSPRADRLVEQYF. The DNA for the CDR3 is TGTGCCAGCAGCCCCAGGGCCGACCGTTTAGTGGAGCAGTACTTC. The J gene is TRBJ2-7, the V gene TRBV3-1 (or the pseudogene TRBV3-2), with TRBD1 as a possible D gene (5 bases). V dropped 4 bases and J dropped 7 bases, with 20 bases sitting between them. Germline V gene lookup returns CDR1 LGHDT and CDR2 YNNKEL (reference sequence). The CDR3 runs 15 residues.

This chain connects TRBV7-2 to TRBJ2-5; maybe TRBD1 (6 bases). The CDR3 is 15 residues long. V was trimmed by 0 bases and J by 3 bases, leaving 11 bases between them. Germline loops: CDR1 SGHTA, CDR2 FQGNSA. The CDR3 DNA reads TGTGCCAGCAGCTTAGCGATAAACAGGGAAGAGACCCAGTACTTC. Residues: CASSLAINREETQYF. Full variable domain (rest looked up from reference TRBV7-2 and TRBJ2-5): GAGVSQSPSNKVTEKGKDVELRCDPISGHTALYWYRQSLGQGLEFLIYFQGNSAPDKSGLPSDRFSAERTGGSVSTLTIQRTQQEDSAVYLCASSLAINREETQYFGPGTRLLVL.

The chain is built from TRBV19 and TRBJ1-6; D is unclear. Germline-derived CDR1 and CDR2 are LNHDA and SQIVND (reference sequence). Trimming took off 0 bases at V and 6 bases at J, with 15 bases between the two ends. CDR3 size: 17 residues. The CDR3 nucleotides are TGTGCCAGTAGTATAGATCGATCGGGAACCTCTAATTCACCCCTCCACTTT. Protein sequence: CASSIDRSGTSNSPLHF. Full variable domain (missing parts from reference TRBV19 and TRBJ1-6): DGGITQSPKYLFRKEGQNVTLSCEQNLNHDAMYWYRQDPGQGLRLIYYSQIVNDFQKGDIAEGYSVSREKKESFPLTVTSAQKNPTAFYLCASSIDRSGTSNSPLHFGNGTRLTVT.

This rearrangement joins TRBV12-3 or TRBV12-4 to TRBJ1-6; D possibly corresponds to TRBD1 (6 bases). Trimming removed 3 bases at V and 15 bases at J, with 15 bases between. This CDR3 has 13 amino acids. The CDR3 sequence: CASSFYRTADLHF. The CDR3 DNA follows: TGTGCCAGCAGTTTCTATCGGACAGCCGACCTCCACTTT.

V is TRBV4-3 and J is TRBJ2-3; 12 bases map to TRBD2. The trim removed 0 bases at V and 8 bases at J, leaving 12 bases unmatched. This CDR3 has 18 residues. CDR1 LGHNA and CDR2 YSLEER come from the germline V gene. For the CDR3, the DNA is TGCGCCAGCAGCCAAGATGGTATAACTAGCGGGAGGAGTACTACGCAGTATTTT. Protein product: CASSQDGITSGRSTTQYF.

The chain joins TRBV7-9 to TRBJ1-5; D gene ambiguous. This CDR3 spans 17 amino acids. Germline CDR1 reads SEHNR; CDR2 reads FQNEAQ (reference sequence). The germline V and J ends were trimmed by 1 base and 0 bases, with 13 bases remaining between them. The CDR3 DNA is TGTGCCAGCAGCTTAGAGGAACAGCTAAATAGCAATCAGCCCCAGCATTTT. Protein: CASSLEEQLNSNQPQHF.

The V call is TRBV30, the J call TRBJ2-3; D possibly corresponds to TRBD1 (6 bases). The ends were cut back, 2 bases at V and 4 bases at J, with 10 bases in the middle. The CDR3 runs to 13 residues. CDR1 is GTSNPN, CDR2 SVGIG, per germline (reference sequence). The CDR3, as DNA: TGTGCCTGGAGTCACAGGGACCCAGATACGCAGTATTTT. Its translation is CAWSHRDPDTQYF. The whole variable domain, remainder taken from reference TRBV30 and TRBJ2-3, is SQTIHQWPATLVQPVGSPLSLECTVEGTSNPNLYWYRQAAGRGLQLLFYSVGIGQISSEVPQNLSASRPQDRQFILSSKKLLLSDSGFYLCAWSHRDPDTQYFGPGTRLTVL.

This clone is a singleton in its sample. The CDR3 region has the DNA TGTGCCAGCAGCGTAGGGGCGAAGTACAATGAGCAGTTCTTC. It is translated as CASSVGAKYNEQFF. This sequence joins TRBV9 and TRBJ2-1; D ambiguous. CDR3 length: 14 residues. V shed 0 bases and J shed 4 bases, with 8 bases lying between them. The germline V gene encodes CDR1 SGDLS and CDR2 YYNGEE.

The V and J genes are TRBV5-1 and TRBJ1-1, with D perhaps matching TRBD1 (5 bases). CDR1 and CDR2 (germline): SGHRS, YFSETQ. V lost 4 bases, J lost 0 bases, and 10 bases lay in between. The CDR3 is 14 residues long. This CDR3 is CASSLGRVNTEAFF. CDR3 nucleotide sequence: TGCGCCAGCAGCCTTGGCAGGGTGAACACTGAAGCTTTCTTT.

The CDR3: CASSLFGGNTQYF. The CDR3 nucleotides read TGTGCCAGCAGCCTCTTCGGCGGGAACACCCAGTACTTC. The chain carries TRBV14 and TRBJ2-5; D may be TRBD2 (6 bases). This CDR3 spans 13 amino acids. Germline CDR1 is SGHDN and CDR2 is FVKESK. Trimming pared 4 bases from V and 8 bases from J, leaving 14 bases between.